The 5 T cell receptor beta chains reported below all come from one sample, sequenced in a study of graft-versus-host responses after intestinal transplantation. The table came from immunoSEQ multiplex PCR; TCRdb's copy has only in-frame clones and leaves some out. This table holds tens of thousands of clones, about 92% found once. The input for sequencing was PBMCs, taken 98 days after intestinal transplantation. These receptors were collected from a human patient who received an intestinal transplant, so some T cells may come from the graft donor.

A single count supports this clone. The V call is TRBV6-6, the J call TRBJ2-7, with TRBD1 identical over 9 bases. The CDR3 sequence is 14 residues long. Looked up from germline, CDR1 is MNHNY and CDR2 is SVGAGI (reference sequence). Germline trimming cut 0 bases from V and 6 bases from J; bases unmatched to any gene: 3. CDR3 sequence reads: CASSYSTGQGEQYF. CDR3 DNA sequence: TGTGCCAGCAGTTACTCGACGGGACAGGGCGAGCAGTACTTC.

The V call is TRBV2, the J call TRBJ2-1, with D perhaps TRBD2 (5 bases). The CDR3 runs to 13 residues. The V gene's germline CDR1 is SNHLY and CDR2 FYNNEI. Trimming removed 4 bases at V and 3 bases at J, with 7 bases between. CDR3 DNA sequence: TGTGCCAGCAGTGTAGACTACTACAATGAGCAGTTCTTC. It yields the protein CASSVDYYNEQFF.

This clone was detected only once. DNA for the CDR3: TGTGCCAGCACCCCAGGGGGCGCAGGCAATCAGCCCCAGCATTTT. It specifies CASTPGGAGNQPQHF. V usage is TRBV28 and J usage is TRBJ1-5, with TRBD1 matching 8 bases. The germline gives CDR1 MDHEN, CDR2 SYDVKM. V gave up 7 bases and J gave up 2 bases; unmatched junction bases: 7. This CDR3 has 15 residues.

This sequence joins TRBV9 and TRBJ1-1; TRBD1 matches at 7 bases. CDR1 and CDR2 from the germline V gene are SGDLS and YYNGEE. The CDR3 is 12 residues long. The ends lost 4 bases at V and 9 bases at J; junction bases unmatched: 6. This CDR3 is CASSTGQEKAFF. Here the CDR3 DNA reads TGTGCCAGCAGCACAGGACAGGAGAAAGCTTTCTTT.

The J gene is TRBJ1-2, the V gene TRBV6-4, with D hard to call. V shed 8 bases and J shed 7 bases, with 17 bases lying between them. Germline CDR1 MRHNA, CDR2 SNTAGT. The CDR3 spans 13 residues. The DNA of the CDR3 is TGTGCCAGCCCTTTTCAGGAGGGAGGTGGCTACACCTTC. This gives the protein CASPFQEGGGYTF.